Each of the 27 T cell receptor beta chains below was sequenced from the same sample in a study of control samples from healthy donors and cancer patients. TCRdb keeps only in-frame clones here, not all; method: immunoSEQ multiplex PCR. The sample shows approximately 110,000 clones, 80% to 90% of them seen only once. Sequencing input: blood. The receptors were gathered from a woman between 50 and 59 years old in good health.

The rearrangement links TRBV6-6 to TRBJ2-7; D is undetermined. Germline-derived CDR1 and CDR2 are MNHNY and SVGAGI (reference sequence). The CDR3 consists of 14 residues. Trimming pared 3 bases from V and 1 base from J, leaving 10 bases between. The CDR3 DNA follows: TGTGCCAGCAGTTATGGGTCTACTTCCTACGAGCAGTACTTC. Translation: CASSYGSTSYEQYF.

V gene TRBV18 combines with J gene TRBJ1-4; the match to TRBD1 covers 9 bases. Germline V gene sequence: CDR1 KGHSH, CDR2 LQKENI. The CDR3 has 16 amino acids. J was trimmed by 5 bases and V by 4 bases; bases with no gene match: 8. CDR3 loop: CASSRTVGTGNEKLFF. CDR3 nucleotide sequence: TGTGCCAGCTCACGAACAGTCGGGACAGGGAATGAAAAACTGTTTTTT.

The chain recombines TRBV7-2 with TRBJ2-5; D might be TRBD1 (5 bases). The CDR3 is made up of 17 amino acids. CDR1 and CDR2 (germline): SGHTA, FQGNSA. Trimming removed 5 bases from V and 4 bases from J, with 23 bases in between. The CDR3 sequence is CASSPRRAGRPIETQYF. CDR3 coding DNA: TGTGCCAGCAGCCCACGCAGGGCAGGGCGGCCAATAGAGACCCAGTACTTC.

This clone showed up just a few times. The CDR3 here is CASRLTGTSDEQFF. CDR3 bases: TGTGCCAGCAGGTTAACCGGGACTAGCGATGAGCAGTTCTTC. This chain joins TRBV2 and TRBJ2-1, with TRBD2 matching over 10 bases. Losses at the gene ends were 6 bases for V and 8 bases for J; bases not matched to a gene: 7. The germline CDR1 and CDR2 sequences are SNHLY and FYNNEI. The CDR3 runs 14 residues. Variable domain in full (rest from reference TRBV2 and TRBJ2-1): EPEVTQTPSHQVTQMGQEVILRCVPISNHLYFYWYRQILGQKVEFLVSFYNNEISEKSEIFDDQFSVERPDGSNFTLKIRSTKLEDSAMYFCASRLTGTSDEQFFGPGTRLTVL.

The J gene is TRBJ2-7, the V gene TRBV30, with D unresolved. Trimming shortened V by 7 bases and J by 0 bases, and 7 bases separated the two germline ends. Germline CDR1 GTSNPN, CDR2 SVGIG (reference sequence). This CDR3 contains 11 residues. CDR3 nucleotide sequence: TGTGCCTCCCTCATCTCCTACGAGCAGTACTTC. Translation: CASLISYEQYF.

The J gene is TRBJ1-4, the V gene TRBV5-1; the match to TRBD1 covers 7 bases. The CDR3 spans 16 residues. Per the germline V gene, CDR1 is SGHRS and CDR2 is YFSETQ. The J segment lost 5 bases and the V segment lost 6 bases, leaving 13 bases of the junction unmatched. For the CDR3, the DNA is TGCGCCAGCACCCCTGGGGGACAGTCGTCGAATGAAAAACTGTTTTTT. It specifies CASTPGGQSSNEKLFF.

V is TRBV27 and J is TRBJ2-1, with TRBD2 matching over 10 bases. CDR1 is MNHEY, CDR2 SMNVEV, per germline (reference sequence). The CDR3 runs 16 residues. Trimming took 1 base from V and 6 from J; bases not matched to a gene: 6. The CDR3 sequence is CASSLYASGRVNEQFF. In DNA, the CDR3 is TGTGCCAGCAGTTTATATGCTAGCGGGAGAGTCAATGAGCAGTTCTTC.

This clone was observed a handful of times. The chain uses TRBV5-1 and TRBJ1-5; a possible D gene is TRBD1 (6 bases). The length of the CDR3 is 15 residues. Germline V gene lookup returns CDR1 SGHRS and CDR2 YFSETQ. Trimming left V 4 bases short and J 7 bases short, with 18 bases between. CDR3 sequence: CASSPNGGLGQPQHF. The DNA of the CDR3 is TGCGCCAGCAGCCCCAATGGGGGGCTAGGCCAGCCCCAGCATTTT. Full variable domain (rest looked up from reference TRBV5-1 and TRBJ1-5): KAGVTQTPRYLIKTRGQQVTLSCSPISGHRSVSWYQQTPGQGLQFLFEYFSETQRNKGNFPGRFSGRQFSNSRSEMNVSTLELGDSALYLCASSPNGGLGQPQHFGDGTRLSIL.

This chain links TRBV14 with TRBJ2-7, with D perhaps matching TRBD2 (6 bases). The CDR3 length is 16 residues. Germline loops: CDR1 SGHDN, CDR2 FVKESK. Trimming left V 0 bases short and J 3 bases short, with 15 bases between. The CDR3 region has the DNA TGTGCCAGCAGCCAAGAGGGGACTCCCCGGTTCTACGAGCAGTACGTC. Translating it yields CASSQEGTPRFYEQYV.

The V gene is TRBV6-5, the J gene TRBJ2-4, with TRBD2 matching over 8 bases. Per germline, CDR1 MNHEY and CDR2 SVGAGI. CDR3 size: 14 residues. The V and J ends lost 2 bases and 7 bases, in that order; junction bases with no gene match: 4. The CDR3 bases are TGTGCCAGCAGTTACCAGCGGGAGACTAACATTCAGTACTTC. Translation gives CASSYQRETNIQYF.

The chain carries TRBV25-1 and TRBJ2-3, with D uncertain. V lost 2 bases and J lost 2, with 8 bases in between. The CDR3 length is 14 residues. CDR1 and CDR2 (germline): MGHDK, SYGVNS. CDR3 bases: TGTGCCAGCAGTGAAACCTTACACACAGATACGCAGTATTTT. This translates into CASSETLHTDTQYF.

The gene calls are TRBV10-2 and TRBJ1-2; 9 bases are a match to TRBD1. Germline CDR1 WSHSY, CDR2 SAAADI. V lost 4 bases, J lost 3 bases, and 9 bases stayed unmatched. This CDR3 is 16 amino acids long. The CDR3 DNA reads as TGCGCCAGCAGTGGATCCGGGACAGGGAAAGACTATGGCTACACCTTC. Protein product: CASSGSGTGKDYGYTF.

The CDR3 sequence: CASSWELTDQPQHF. DNA of the CDR3: TGTGCCAGCAGTTGGGAATTGACGGATCAGCCCCAGCATTTT. V usage is TRBV6-2 or TRBV6-3 and J usage is TRBJ1-5, with unresolved D. CDR3 length: 14 amino acids. Germline CDR1 is MNHEY and CDR2 is SVGEGT. Trimming took off 4 bases at V and 5 bases at J, with 12 bases between the two ends.

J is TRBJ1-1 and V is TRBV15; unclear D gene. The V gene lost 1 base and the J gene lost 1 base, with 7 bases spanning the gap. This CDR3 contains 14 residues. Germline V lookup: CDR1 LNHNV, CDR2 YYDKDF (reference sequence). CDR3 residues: CATSRGVGNTEAFF. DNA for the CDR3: TGTGCCACCAGCAGAGGCGTTGGGAACACTGAAGCTTTCTTT.

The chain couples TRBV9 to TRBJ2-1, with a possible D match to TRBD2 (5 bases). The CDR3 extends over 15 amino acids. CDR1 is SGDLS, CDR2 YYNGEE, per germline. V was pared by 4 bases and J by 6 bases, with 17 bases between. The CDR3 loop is CASSTRDLGSNEQFF. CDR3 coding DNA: TGTGCCAGCAGCACCAGAGATCTAGGGAGCAATGAGCAGTTCTTC.

In nucleotides, the CDR3 is TGTGCCAGCAGCGGGGACCGGCGGGGATTGAACACTGAAGCTTTCTTT. Translating gives CASSGDRRGLNTEAFF. The chain employs TRBV9 and TRBJ1-1, with D possibly matching TRBD1 (5 bases). CDR1 and CDR2 (germline): SGDLS, YYNGEE. V was cut by 3 bases and J by 0 bases, with 15 bases left in between. The CDR3 runs to 16 residues.

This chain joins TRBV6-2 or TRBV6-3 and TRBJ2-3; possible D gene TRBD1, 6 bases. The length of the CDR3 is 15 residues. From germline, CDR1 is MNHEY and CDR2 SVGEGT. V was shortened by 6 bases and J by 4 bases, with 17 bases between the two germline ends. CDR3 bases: TGTGCCAGCAGCCAGGGGATAAGCGTGGCAGATACGCAGTATTTT. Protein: CASSQGISVADTQYF.

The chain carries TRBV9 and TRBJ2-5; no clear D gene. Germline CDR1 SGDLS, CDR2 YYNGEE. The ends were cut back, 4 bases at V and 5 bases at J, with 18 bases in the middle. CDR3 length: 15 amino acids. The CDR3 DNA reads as TGTGCCAGCAGCCCATTCCGGGTGGGTTCGGAGACCCAGTACTTC. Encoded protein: CASSPFRVGSETQYF.

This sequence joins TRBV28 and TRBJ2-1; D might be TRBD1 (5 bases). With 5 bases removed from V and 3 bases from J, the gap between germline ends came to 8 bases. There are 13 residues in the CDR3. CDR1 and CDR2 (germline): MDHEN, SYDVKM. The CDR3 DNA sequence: TGTGCCAGCAGTAGGACAAACTACAATGAGCAGTTCTTC. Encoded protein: CASSRTNYNEQFF.

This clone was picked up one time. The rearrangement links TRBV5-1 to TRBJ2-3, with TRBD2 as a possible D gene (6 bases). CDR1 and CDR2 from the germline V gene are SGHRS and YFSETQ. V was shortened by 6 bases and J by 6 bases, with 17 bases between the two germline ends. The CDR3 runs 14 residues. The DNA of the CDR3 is TGCGCCAGCAAGGGAGCCAGGAGGGAGGATACGCAGTATTTT. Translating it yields CASKGARREDTQYF. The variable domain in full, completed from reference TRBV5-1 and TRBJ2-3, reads KAGVTQTPRYLIKTRGQQVTLSCSPISGHRSVSWYQQTPGQGLQFLFEYFSETQRNKGNFPGRFSGRQFSNSRSEMNVSTLELGDSALYLCASKGARREDTQYFGPGTRLTVL.

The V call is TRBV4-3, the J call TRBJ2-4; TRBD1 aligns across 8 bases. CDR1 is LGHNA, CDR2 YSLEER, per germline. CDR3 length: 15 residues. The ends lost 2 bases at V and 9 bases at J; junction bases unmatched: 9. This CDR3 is CASSQSDRVSVIQYF. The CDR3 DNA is TGCGCCAGCAGCCAATCGGACAGGGTGTCCGTCATTCAGTACTTC.

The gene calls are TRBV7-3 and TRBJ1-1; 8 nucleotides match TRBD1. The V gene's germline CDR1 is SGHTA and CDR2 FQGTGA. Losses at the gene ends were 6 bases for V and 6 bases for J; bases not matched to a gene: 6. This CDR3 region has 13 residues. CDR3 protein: CASRTTGDSEAFF. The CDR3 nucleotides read TGTGCCAGCAGGACGACAGGGGACTCTGAAGCTTTCTTT.

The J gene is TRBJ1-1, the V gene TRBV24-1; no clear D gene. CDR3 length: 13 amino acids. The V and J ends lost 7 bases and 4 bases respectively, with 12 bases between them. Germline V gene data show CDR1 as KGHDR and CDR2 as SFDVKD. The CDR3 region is CATRGAGGTEAFF. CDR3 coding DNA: TGTGCCACCAGAGGCGCTGGAGGCACTGAAGCTTTCTTT.

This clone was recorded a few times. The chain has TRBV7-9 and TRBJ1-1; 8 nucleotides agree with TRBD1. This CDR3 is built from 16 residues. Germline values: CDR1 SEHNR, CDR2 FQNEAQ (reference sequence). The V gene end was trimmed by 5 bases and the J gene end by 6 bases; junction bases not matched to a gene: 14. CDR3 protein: CASSPSIGQGAAEAFF. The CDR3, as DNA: TGTGCCAGCAGCCCCTCAATAGGCCAGGGGGCGGCTGAAGCTTTCTTT.

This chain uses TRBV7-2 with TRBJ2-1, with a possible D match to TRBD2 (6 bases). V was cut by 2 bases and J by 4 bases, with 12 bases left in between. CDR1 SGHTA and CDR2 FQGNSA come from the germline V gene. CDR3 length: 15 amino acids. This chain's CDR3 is CASSLFGGSYNEQFF. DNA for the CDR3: TGTGCCAGCAGCTTATTCGGGGGATCTTACAATGAGCAGTTCTTC.

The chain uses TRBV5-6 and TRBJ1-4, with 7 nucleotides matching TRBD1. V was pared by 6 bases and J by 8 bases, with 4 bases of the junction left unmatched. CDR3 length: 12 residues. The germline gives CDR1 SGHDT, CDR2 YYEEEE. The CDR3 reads CASKSGGEKLFF. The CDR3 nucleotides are TGTGCCAGCAAGTCAGGGGGAGAAAAACTGTTTTTT.

This chain's CDR3 is CASRPGLAAGADTQYF. The CDR3 DNA is TGTGCCAGCAGACCGGGACTAGCGGCTGGCGCAGATACGCAGTATTTT. V and J are TRBV2 and TRBJ2-3; 11 bases are a match to TRBD2. The V gene end was trimmed by 6 bases and the J gene end by 4 bases; junction bases not matched to a gene: 9. The CDR3 runs 16 residues. CDR1 is SNHLY, CDR2 FYNNEI, per germline.